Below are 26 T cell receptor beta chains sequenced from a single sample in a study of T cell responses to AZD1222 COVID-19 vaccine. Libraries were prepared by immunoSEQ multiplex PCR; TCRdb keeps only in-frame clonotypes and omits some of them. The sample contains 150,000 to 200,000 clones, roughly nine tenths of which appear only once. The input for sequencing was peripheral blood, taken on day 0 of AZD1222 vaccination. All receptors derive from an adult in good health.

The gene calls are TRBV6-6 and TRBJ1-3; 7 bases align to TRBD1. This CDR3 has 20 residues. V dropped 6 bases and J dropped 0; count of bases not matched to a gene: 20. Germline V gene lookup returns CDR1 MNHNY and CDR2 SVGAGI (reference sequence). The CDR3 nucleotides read TGTGCCAGCAGCCGTCATCGGGACAGCCCCGCCGCACCCTCTGGAAACACCATATATTTT. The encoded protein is CASSRHRDSPAAPSGNTIYF.

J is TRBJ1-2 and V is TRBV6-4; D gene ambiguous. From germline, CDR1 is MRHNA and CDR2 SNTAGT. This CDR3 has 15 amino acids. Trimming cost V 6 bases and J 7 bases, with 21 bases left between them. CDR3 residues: CASSPTPAVGFGYTF. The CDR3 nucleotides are TGTGCCAGCAGCCCTACCCCAGCCGTAGGTTTTGGCTACACCTTC.

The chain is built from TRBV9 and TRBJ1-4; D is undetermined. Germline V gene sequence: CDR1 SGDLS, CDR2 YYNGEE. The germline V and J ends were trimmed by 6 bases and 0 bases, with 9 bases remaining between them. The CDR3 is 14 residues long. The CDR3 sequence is CASNDGTTNEKLFF. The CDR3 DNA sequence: TGTGCCAGCAACGATGGGACAACTAATGAAAAACTGTTTTTT.

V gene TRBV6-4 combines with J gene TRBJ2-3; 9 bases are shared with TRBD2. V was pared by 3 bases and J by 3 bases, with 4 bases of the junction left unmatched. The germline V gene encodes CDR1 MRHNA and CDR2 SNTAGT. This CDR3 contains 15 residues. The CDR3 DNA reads TGTGCCAGCAGTGAACGCGGGGGGGCGACAGATACGCAGTATTTT. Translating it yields CASSERGGATDTQYF.

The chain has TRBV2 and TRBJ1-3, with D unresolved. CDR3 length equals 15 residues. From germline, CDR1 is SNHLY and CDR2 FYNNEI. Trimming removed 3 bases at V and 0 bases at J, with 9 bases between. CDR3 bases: TGTGCCAGCAGTGACGACTCGAGCTCTGGAAACACCATATATTTT. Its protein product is CASSDDSSSGNTIYF.

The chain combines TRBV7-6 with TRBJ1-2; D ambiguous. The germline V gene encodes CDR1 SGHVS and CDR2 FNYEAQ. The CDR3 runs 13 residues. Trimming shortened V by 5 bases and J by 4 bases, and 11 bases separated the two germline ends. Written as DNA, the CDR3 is TGTGCCAGCAGCCCAGGCGGGGTCTATGGCTACACCTTC. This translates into CASSPGGVYGYTF.

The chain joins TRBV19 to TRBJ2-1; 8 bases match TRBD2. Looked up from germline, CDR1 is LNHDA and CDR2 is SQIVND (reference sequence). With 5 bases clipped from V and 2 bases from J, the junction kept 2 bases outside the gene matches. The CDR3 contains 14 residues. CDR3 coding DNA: TGTGCCAGTAGTTTGCGGGGGGCCTACAATGAGCAGTTCTTC. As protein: CASSLRGAYNEQFF.

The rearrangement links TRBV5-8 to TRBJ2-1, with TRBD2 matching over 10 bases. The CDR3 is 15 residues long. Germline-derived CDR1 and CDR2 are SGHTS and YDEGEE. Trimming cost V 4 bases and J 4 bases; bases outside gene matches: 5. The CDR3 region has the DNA TGTGCCAGCAGCGAGGGACTAGCGACTTACAATGAGCAGTTCTTC. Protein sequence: CASSEGLATYNEQFF. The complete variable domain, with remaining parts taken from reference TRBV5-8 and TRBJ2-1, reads EAGVTQSPTHLIKTRGQQATLRCSPISGHTSVYWYQQALGLGLQFLLWYDEGEERNRGNFPPRFSGRQFPNYSSELNVNALELEDSALYLCASSEGLATYNEQFFGPGTRLTVL.

CDR3 sequence: CASREQGGQETQYF. CDR3 coding DNA: TGTGCCAGCCGCGAACAGGGAGGGCAAGAGACCCAGTACTTC. V gene TRBV28 combines with J gene TRBJ2-5; D may be TRBD2 (7 bases). V shed 8 bases and J shed 2 bases, with 15 bases lying between them. CDR1 is MDHEN and CDR2 is SYDVKM in the germline V gene. The CDR3 spans 14 residues.

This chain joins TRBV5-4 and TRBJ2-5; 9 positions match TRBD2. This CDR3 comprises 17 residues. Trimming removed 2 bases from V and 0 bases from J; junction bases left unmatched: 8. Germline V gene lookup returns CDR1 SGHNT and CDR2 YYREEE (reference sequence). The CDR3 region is CASSFGRGGGNQETQYF. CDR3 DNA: TGTGCCAGCAGCTTTGGGCGGGGGGGAGGAAACCAAGAGACCCAGTACTTC.

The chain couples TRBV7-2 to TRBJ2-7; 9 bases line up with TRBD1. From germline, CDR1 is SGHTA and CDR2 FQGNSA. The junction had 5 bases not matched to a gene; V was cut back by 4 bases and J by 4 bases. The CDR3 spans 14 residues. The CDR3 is CASSYGTGSYEQYF. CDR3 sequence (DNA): TGTGCCAGCAGCTACGGGACAGGGAGTTACGAGCAGTACTTC.

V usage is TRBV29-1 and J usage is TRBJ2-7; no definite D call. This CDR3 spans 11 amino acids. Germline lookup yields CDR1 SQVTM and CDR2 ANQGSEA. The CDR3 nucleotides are TGCGCCGCGGTAGAGGATTACGAGCAGTACGTC. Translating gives CAAVEDYEQYV.

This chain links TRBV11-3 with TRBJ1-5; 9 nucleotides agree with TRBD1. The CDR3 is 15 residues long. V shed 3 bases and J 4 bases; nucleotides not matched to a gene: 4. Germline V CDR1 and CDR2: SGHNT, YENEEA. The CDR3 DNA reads TGTGCCAGCAGCTTGGTGGGACAGGGTAATCAGCCCCAGCATTTT. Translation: CASSLVGQGNQPQHF.

The CDR3 here is CASSDGQGGKETQYF. For the CDR3, the DNA is TGTGCCAGCAGCGACGGACAGGGGGGAAAAGAGACCCAGTACTTC. The chain joins TRBV2 to TRBJ2-5; TRBD1 aligns across 10 bases. Germline CDR1 and CDR2: SNHLY and FYNNEI. With 6 bases clipped from V and 3 bases from J, the junction kept 7 bases outside the gene matches. This CDR3 is 15 amino acids long. Full variable domain (rest looked up from reference TRBV2 and TRBJ2-5): EPEVTQTPSHQVTQMGQEVILRCVPISNHLYFYWYRQILGQKVEFLVSFYNNEISEKSEIFDDQFSVERPDGSNFTLKIRSTKLEDSAMYFCASSDGQGGKETQYFGPGTRLLVL.

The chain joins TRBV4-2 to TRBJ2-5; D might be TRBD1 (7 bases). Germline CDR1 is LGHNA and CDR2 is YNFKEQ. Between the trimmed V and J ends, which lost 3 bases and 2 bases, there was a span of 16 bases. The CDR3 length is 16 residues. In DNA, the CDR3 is TGTGCCAGCAGCCAGAATCTACAGGGGACTCAAGAGACCCAGTACTTC. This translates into CASSQNLQGTQETQYF.

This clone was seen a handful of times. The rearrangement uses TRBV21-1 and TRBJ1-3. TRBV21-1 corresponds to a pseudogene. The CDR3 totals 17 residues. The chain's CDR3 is CASSKAPSASSGNTIYF. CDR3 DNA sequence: TGTGCCAGCAGCAAAGCCCCATCGGCCAGCTCTGGAAACACCATATATTTT.

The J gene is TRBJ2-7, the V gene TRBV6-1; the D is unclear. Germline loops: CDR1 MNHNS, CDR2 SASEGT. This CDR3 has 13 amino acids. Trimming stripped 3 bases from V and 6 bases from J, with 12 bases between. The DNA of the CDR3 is TGTGCCAGCAGTGATCCGGTAAGGCGCGAGCAGTACGTC. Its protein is CASSDPVRREQYV.

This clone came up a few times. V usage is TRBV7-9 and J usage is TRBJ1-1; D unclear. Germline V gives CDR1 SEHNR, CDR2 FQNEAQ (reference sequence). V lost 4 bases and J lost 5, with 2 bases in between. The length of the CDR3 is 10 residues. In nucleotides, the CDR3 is TGTGCCAGCAGCTGGACTGAAGCTTTCTTT. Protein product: CASSWTEAFF.

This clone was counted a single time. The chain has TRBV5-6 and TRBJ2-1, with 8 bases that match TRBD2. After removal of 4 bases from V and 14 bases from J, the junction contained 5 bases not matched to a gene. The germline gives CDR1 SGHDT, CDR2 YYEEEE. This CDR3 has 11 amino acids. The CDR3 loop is CASSVGLAEFF. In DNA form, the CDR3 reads TGTGCCAGCAGCGTAGGACTAGCTGAGTTCTTC.

The CDR3 protein is CASSVASYWGDTDTQYF. The CDR3 DNA sequence: TGTGCCAGCAGCGTAGCGTCGTATTGGGGGGACACAGATACGCAGTATTTT. The chain recombines TRBV9 with TRBJ2-3, with D possibly matching TRBD2 (6 bases). Germline V gene lookup returns CDR1 SGDLS and CDR2 YYNGEE. CDR3 length equals 17 residues. Between the trimmed V and J ends, which lost 0 bases and 2 bases, there was a span of 16 bases.

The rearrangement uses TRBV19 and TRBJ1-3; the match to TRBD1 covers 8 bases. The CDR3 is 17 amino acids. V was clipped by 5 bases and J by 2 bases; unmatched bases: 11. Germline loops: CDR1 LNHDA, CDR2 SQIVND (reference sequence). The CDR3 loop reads CASSVGQAPVTGNTIYF. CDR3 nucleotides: TGTGCCAGTAGTGTGGGACAGGCGCCAGTTACTGGAAACACCATATATTTT. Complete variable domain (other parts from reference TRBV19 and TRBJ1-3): DGGITQSPKYLFRKEGQNVTLSCEQNLNHDAMYWYRQDPGQGLRLIYYSQIVNDFQKGDIAEGYSVSREKKESFPLTVTSAQKNPTAFYLCASSVGQAPVTGNTIYFGEGSWLTVV.

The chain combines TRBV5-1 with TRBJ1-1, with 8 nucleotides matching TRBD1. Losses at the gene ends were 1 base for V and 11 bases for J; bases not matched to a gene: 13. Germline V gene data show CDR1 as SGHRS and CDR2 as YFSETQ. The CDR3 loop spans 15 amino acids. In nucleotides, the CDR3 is TGCGCCAGCAGCTTGTTTTCGGAGGGACAGGTGTACGCTTTCTTT. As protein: CASSLFSEGQVYAFF.

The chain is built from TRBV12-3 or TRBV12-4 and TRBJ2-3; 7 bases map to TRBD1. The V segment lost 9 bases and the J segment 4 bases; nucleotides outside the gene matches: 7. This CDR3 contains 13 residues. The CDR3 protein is CARMTGISDTQYF. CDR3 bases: TGTGCCAGGATGACAGGGATCTCAGATACGCAGTATTTT.

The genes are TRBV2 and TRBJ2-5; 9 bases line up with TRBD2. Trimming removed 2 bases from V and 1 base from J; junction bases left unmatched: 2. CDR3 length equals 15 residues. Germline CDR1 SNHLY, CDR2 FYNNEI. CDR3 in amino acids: CASSEWGLAQETQYF. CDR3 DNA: TGTGCCAGCAGTGAATGGGGACTAGCCCAAGAGACCCAGTACTTC.

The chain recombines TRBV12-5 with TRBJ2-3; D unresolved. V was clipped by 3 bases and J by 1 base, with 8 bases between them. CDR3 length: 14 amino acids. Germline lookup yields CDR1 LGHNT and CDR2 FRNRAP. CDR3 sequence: CASGFGSGTDTQYF. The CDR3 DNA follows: TGTGCTAGTGGTTTTGGGTCAGGCACAGATACGCAGTATTTT.

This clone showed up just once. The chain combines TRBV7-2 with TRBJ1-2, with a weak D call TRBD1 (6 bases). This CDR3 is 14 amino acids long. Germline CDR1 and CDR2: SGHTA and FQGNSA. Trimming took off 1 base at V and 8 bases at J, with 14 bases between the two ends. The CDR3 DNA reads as TGTGCCAGCAGCTTAGGTGCGGGGGCCAAAGGCTACACCTTC. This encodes CASSLGAGAKGYTF.